The rows below give T cell receptor beta chains drawn from one sample of a study of blood T cell repertoires in COVID-19. Using immunoSEQ multiplex PCR, the repertoire was profiled, and TCRdb retains in-frame clones only, with some absent. The sample consists of some 220,000 clones, 85% of them appearing once. The sample taken for sequencing was peripheral blood. The source is a woman in her 70s with COVID-19, enrolled during active disease. CDR3s include the opening cysteine and the closing phenylalanine or tryptophan. The D gene is left open where the match is weak. Clone size is stated in some rows and not others, as once, few, many or a class when expanded.

J gene	V gene	D gene	clone size	CDR3 protein	CDR3 DNA
TRBJ2-6	TRBV18	-	-	CASSRDFSSSGANVLTF	TGTGCCAGCTCGCGGGACTTTTCAAGCTCTGGGGCCAACGTCCTGACTTTC
TRBJ1-2	TRBV5-1	TRBD1	-	CASSSKGQGGYGYTF	TGCGCCAGCAGCTCGAAAGGACAGGGGGGCTATGGCTACACCTTC
TRBJ2-3	TRBV4-1	TRBD2	-	CASSQETSGNTDTQYF	TGCGCCAGCAGCCAAGAGACTAGCGGAAACACAGATACGCAGTATTTT
TRBJ1-2	TRBV19	TRBD1	-	CASSTRQGAGYGYTF	TGTGCCAGTAGTACCCGGCAGGGGGCAGGGTATGGCTACACCTTC
TRBJ2-7	TRBV3-1/TRBV3-2	-	-	CASSQVGSYLFAEQYF	TGTGCCAGCAGCCAAGTTGGTAGTTATTTATTCGCCGAGCAGTACTTC
TRBJ2-3	TRBV3-1/TRBV3-2	-	-	CASSQVGERTDTQYF	TGTGCCAGCAGCCAAGTTGGGGAGCGCACAGATACGCAGTATTTT
TRBJ2-7	TRBV5-1	TRBD1	-	CASSFDRGTYEQYF	TGCGCCAGCAGCTTTGACAGGGGGACCTACGAGCAGTACTTC
TRBJ1-1	TRBV2	-	-	CASSEVAGRTEAFF	TGTGCCAGCAGTGAAGTCGCAGGTCGGACTGAAGCTTTCTTT
TRBJ1-1	TRBV4-2	TRBD1	-	CASSPSPGQGGMNTEAFF	TGTGCCAGCAGCCCAAGCCCTGGACAGGGAGGAATGAACACTGAAGCTTTCTTT
TRBJ2-7	TRBV5-1	-	few	CASSLAGEQYF	TGCGCCAGCAGCTTGGCCGGTGAGCAGTACTTC
TRBJ1-2	TRBV5-1	-	-	CASSLVGGRDYGYTF	TGCGCCAGCAGCTTGGTTGGGGGCAGGGACTATGGCTACACCTTC
TRBJ2-7	TRBV5-1	TRBD2	few	CASSSGLAGGSSYEQYF	TGCGCCAGCAGCTCCGGACTAGCGGGAGGGAGCTCCTACGAGCAGTACTTC
TRBJ1-2	TRBV29-1	-	-	CSVAVSGANYGYTF	TGCAGCGTTGCGGTTTCAGGGGCAAACTATGGCTACACCTTC
TRBJ1-2	TRBV19	TRBD1	-	CASNRGGGYTF	TGTGCCAGTAACAGGGGAGGCGGCTACACCTTC
TRBJ1-1	TRBV18	TRBD1	-	CASSAGQGTEAFF	TGTGCCAGCTCAGCGGGACAGGGAACTGAAGCTTTCTTT
TRBJ2-3	TRBV7-9	-	-	CASLPSGRYDTQYF	TGTGCCAGCCTCCCTTCCGGGAGATACGATACGCAGTATTTT
TRBJ1-2	TRBV11-2	-	few	CASSLSGGTINREGYTF	TGTGCCAGCAGCTTAAGCGGGGGGACAATTAATCGGGAAGGCTACACCTTC
TRBJ1-5	TRBV4-3	-	few	CASSQAHNQPQHF	TGCGCCAGCAGCCAAGCCCATAATCAGCCCCAGCATTTT
TRBJ1-4	TRBV5-5	TRBD1	-	CASSPPGQGGEKLFF	TGTGCCAGCAGCCCCCCGGGACAGGGGGGAGAAAAACTGTTTTTT
TRBJ1-4	TRBV18	-	-	CASSRGANEKLFF	TGTGCCAGCTCCAGGGGAGCTAATGAAAAACTGTTTTTT
TRBJ1-5	TRBV6-4	-	-	CASSGKLGLNQPQHF	TGTGCCAGCAGTGGCAAGCTTGGTCTCAATCAGCCCCAGCATTTT
TRBJ2-7	TRBV12-3/TRBV12-4	TRBD2	-	CASSPRLAFEQYF	TGTGCCAGCAGTCCCCGACTAGCGTTCGAGCAGTACTTC
TRBJ1-3	TRBV11-2	-	-	CASSIGGLSGNTIYF	TGTGCCAGCAGTATTGGGGGCCTCTCTGGAAACACCATATATTTT
TRBJ2-2	TRBV7-9	TRBD1	-	CASSLRTGGTGELFF	TGTGCCAGCAGCTTGAGGACAGGGGGCACCGGGGAGCTGTTTTTT
TRBJ2-7	TRBV29-1	-	-	CSARTSSSYEQYF	TGCAGCGCCCGGACTTCCAGCTCCTACGAGCAGTACTTC
TRBJ1-2	TRBV21-1	-	-	CASSKEPGTEYGYTF	TGTGCCAGCAGCAAAGAACCCGGGACAGAATATGGCTACACCTTC
TRBJ2-5	TRBV5-1	-	-	CASNWSGQETQYF	TGCGCCAGCAACTGGAGCGGGCAAGAGACCCAGTACTTC
TRBJ2-3	TRBV2	TRBD2	-	CASSEWGLPSDTQYF	TGTGCCAGCAGTGAATGGGGACTACCGTCCGATACGCAGTATTTT
TRBJ1-4	TRBV6-1	-	-	CASSENRATNEKLFF	TGTGCCAGCAGTGAGAACAGAGCAACTAATGAAAAACTGTTTTTT
TRBJ1-6	TRBV19	-	-	CASSDPGTYNSPLHF	TGTGCCAGTAGCGACCCCGGGACCTATAATTCACCCCTCCACTTT
TRBJ2-7	TRBV2	TRBD1	once	CASGGNRGIDEQYF	TGTGCCAGCGGCGGGAACAGGGGGATCGACGAGCAGTACTTC
TRBJ2-5	TRBV6-2/TRBV6-3	-	-	CASSWRRGETQYF	TGTGCCAGCAGTTGGCGAAGAGGGGAGACCCAGTACTTC
TRBJ2-7	TRBV24-1	-	-	CATSAGYEQYF	TGTGCCACCAGTGCAGGGTACGAGCAGTACTTC
TRBJ1-5	TRBV4-3	-	-	CASSQDSGYSNQPQHF	TGCGCCAGCAGCCAAGACTCGGGGTATAGCAATCAGCCCCAGCATTTT
TRBJ2-1	TRBV7-3	TRBD2	once	CASRPPGRAGGPGEQFF	TGTGCCAGCAGACCCCCCGGCCGGGCGGGGGGGCCGGGTGAGCAGTTCTTC
TRBJ1-5	TRBV2	TRBD1	-	CASSESEGARNQPQHF	TGTGCCAGCAGTGAATCGGAGGGGGCGCGTAATCAGCCCCAGCATTTT
TRBJ1-1	TRBV9	-	-	CASSATVLNTEAFF	TGTGCCAGCAGCGCCACAGTATTGAACACTGAAGCTTTCTTT
TRBJ1-3	TRBV2	-	-	CASSEEPRAGGSGNTIYF	TGTGCCAGCAGTGAAGAGCCCCGGGCGGGGGGCTCTGGAAACACCATATATTTT
TRBJ2-5	TRBV3-1/TRBV3-2	-	-	CATPQGETQYF	TGTGCCACCCCCCAGGGGGAGACCCAGTACTTC
TRBJ1-4	TRBV11-2	-	-	CASSLNPGEGEKLFF	TGTGCCAGCAGCTTGAACCCAGGGGAAGGGGAAAAACTGTTTTTT
TRBJ2-7	TRBV27	TRBD1	few	CASSLSGQTYEQYF	TGTGCCAGCAGTTTATCGGGACAGACCTACGAGCAGTACTTC
TRBJ1-6	TRBV6-5	-	-	CASSPPGTLVFHF	TGTGCCAGCAGCCCGCCCGGGACATTGGTCTTCCACTTT